This T cell receptor beta chain was found in a study of blood T cells in healthy people across ages. There are 14 residues in the CDR3. The second PCR ran about 6 to 12 cycles with a sample-barcoded 5' primer and J-beta primers. Each CDR3 protein gets one entry after TCRdb re-called the 5' RACE reads with MiXCR. The sample holds approximately 290,000 distinct CDR3 sequences, 25% to 30% seen once. The receptor was isolated from a woman aged 65 to 85 in good health. V is TRBV21-1 and J is TRBJ2-2; TRBD2 is the table's D call and was not checked against the DNA. TRBV21-1 is classified as a pseudogene. The sample was blood. The CDR3 protein is CASTLGGPTGELFF. The CDR3 region has the DNA TGTGCCAGTACACTCGGGGGGCCCACCGGGGAGCTGTTTTTT.